Listed here are 18 T cell receptor beta chains from one sample, sequenced in a study of identical twins. MiXCR, applied by TCRdb to the 5' RACE reads, yields one record per CDR3 protein. The table shows 500,000 or so distinct CDR3 sequences, with 14% occurring only once. This sample also appeared in a second study, on yellow fever vaccine responses in identical twins.

The sample consisted of CD4+ T cells sorted from blood. These receptors were collected from a woman aged 18-35 years in good health.

The chain combines TRBV20-1 with TRBJ2-1; 11 bases line up with TRBD2. The junction had 10 bases not matched to a gene; V was cut back by 5 bases and J by 7 bases. The length of the CDR3 is 15 residues. The germline V gene has CDR1 DFQATT and CDR2 SNEGSKA (reference sequence). This CDR3 is CSAPISGRVRNEQFF. In nucleotides, the CDR3 is TGCAGTGCTCCTATTAGCGGGAGGGTGAGAAATGAGCAGTTCTTC.

This clonotype came up a few times. CDR3 nucleotides: TGTGCCAGCAGTTACTCGAGCGTCGGCGGTACGCAGTATTTT. Amino acid sequence: CASSYSSVGGTQYF. This chain joins TRBV6-2 or TRBV6-3 and TRBJ2-3; D gene unclear. Per germline, CDR1 MNHEY and CDR2 SVGEGT. The CDR3 runs 14 residues. V lost 0 bases, J lost 8 bases, and 12 bases lay in between.

This clonotype was observed a few times. The chain uses TRBV6-1 and TRBJ1-1; D possibly corresponds to TRBD1 (6 bases). Between the trimmed V and J ends, which lost 7 bases and 8 bases, there was a span of 20 bases. Germline CDR1 is MNHNS and CDR2 is SASEGT. This CDR3 comprises 14 residues. DNA for the CDR3: TGTGCCAGCACGATGAGCCTGGGGGCCAAGGAAGCTTTCTTT. It specifies CASTMSLGAKEAFF.

The chain combines TRBV7-2 with TRBJ1-2; TRBD1 might be the D (6 bases). This CDR3 contains 13 residues. V was shortened by 6 bases and J by 3 bases, with 11 bases between the two germline ends. CDR1 is SGHTA, CDR2 FQGNSA, per germline. The CDR3 loop is CASRRGGDYGYTF. The CDR3 nucleotides read TGTGCCAGCAGAAGAGGGGGGGACTATGGCTACACCTTC.

This clonotype was detected a few times. The gene calls are TRBV6-1 and TRBJ2-5, with 8 bases lining up with TRBD2. The CDR3 consists of 14 residues. Unmatched junction bases numbered 7, after V lost 5 bases and J lost 5 bases. CDR1 is MNHNS, CDR2 SASEGT, per germline. For the CDR3, the DNA is TGTGCCAGCAGTACGGGGGGGCCGGTTGAGACCCAGTACTTC. Translated: CASSTGGPVETQYF.

This clonotype was observed many times. The chain recombines TRBV18 with TRBJ2-3; 7 bases fit TRBD1. The CDR3 has 16 residues. CDR1 is KGHSH and CDR2 is LQKENI in the germline V gene. J was trimmed by 4 bases and V by 0 bases; bases with no gene match: 7. CDR3 in amino acids: CASSPPGTVNPDTQYF. In nucleotides, the CDR3 is TGTGCCAGCTCACCACCTGGGACAGTAAACCCAGATACGCAGTATTTT.

The chain combines TRBV11-3 with TRBJ2-1; no clear D gene. Germline V gene lookup returns CDR1 SGHNT and CDR2 YENEEA. V dropped 3 bases and J dropped 4 bases, with 7 bases sitting between them. This CDR3 contains 13 residues. For the CDR3, the DNA is TGTGCCAGCAGCTTCGACGAGTACAATGAGCAGTTCTTC. Protein product: CASSFDEYNEQFF.

The chain couples TRBV21-1 to TRBJ2-2; the table's D gene call, TRBD1, was not cross checked with the DNA. TRBV21-1 is classified as a pseudogene. The CDR3 contains 15 residues. The CDR3 spells CARLNRAASTGELFF. DNA for the CDR3: TGTGCCAGATTAAACCGGGCCGCGAGTACCGGGGAGCTGTTTTTT.

This clonotype showed up many times. This chain connects TRBV5-1 to TRBJ2-1, with 7 bases aligning to TRBD1. The germline V gene has CDR1 SGHRS and CDR2 YFSETQ. After removal of 0 bases from V and 6 bases from J, the junction contained 3 bases not matched to a gene. This CDR3 contains 14 residues. CDR3 protein: CASSLGQGGNEQFF. CDR3 sequence (DNA): TGCGCCAGCAGCTTGGGACAGGGTGGCAATGAGCAGTTCTTC.

The V and J genes are TRBV20-1 and TRBJ2-3; D is unclear. The germline CDR1 and CDR2 sequences are DFQATT and SNEGSKA (reference sequence). The CDR3 has 14 residues. The V end lost 6 bases, the J end lost 5 bases, and 18 bases lay between the germline ends. CDR3 coding DNA: TGCAGTGCCCGAGTAGTAGGCGCAGGAGATACGCAGTATTTT. As protein: CSARVVGAGDTQYF.

This clonotype was seen many times. The chain employs TRBV28 and TRBJ1-2; 8 bases fit TRBD1. The CDR3 is 15 residues long. The junction had 8 bases not matched to a gene; V was cut back by 1 base and J by 7 bases. Looked up from germline, CDR1 is MDHEN and CDR2 is SYDVKM. This CDR3 is CASSLFHPTGGGYTF. The CDR3, as DNA: TGTGCCAGCAGTTTATTCCACCCAACAGGGGGTGGCTACACCTTC.

The chain couples TRBV5-1 to TRBJ2-7; D unclear. The CDR3 loop spans 14 amino acids. Germline V CDR1 and CDR2: SGHRS, YFSETQ. Trimming removed 3 bases at V and 2 bases at J, with 12 bases between. The CDR3 loop reads CASSSELATYEQYF. DNA for the CDR3: TGCGCCAGCAGCTCGGAACTCGCCACCTACGAGCAGTACTTC.

The chain recombines TRBV20-1 with TRBJ2-7, with D perhaps TRBD1 (5 bases). Germline CDR1 and CDR2: DFQATT and SNEGSKA (reference sequence). The CDR3 totals 13 residues. V was clipped by 2 bases and J by 4 bases, with 12 bases between them. Here the CDR3 DNA reads TGCAGTGCTAGATCGGCAGGGTTATACGAGCAGTACTTC. This encodes CSARSAGLYEQYF.

This clonotype was found a few times. The chain carries TRBV20-1 and TRBJ1-4, with a possible D match to TRBD1 (5 bases). Germline V gene sequence: CDR1 DFQATT, CDR2 SNEGSKA (reference sequence). V was trimmed by 2 bases and J by 4 bases, leaving 11 bases between them. The CDR3 length is 14 residues. The DNA of the CDR3 is TGCAGTGCTAGAAGACAGTCATTTAATGAAAAACTGTTTTTT. It codes for CSARRQSFNEKLFF.

The J gene is TRBJ2-7, the V gene TRBV7-2; the match to TRBD1 covers 8 bases. This CDR3 is built from 16 residues. V dropped 3 bases and J dropped 5; count of bases not matched to a gene: 12. Germline CDR1 and CDR2: SGHTA and FQGNSA. The CDR3 loop is CASSFGDRTPQDEQYF. The CDR3 bases are TGTGCCAGCAGCTTTGGGGACAGGACCCCACAGGACGAGCAGTACTTC.

This clonotype was recorded at least ten times. The V gene is TRBV18, the J gene TRBJ2-5; D possibly corresponds to TRBD1 (6 bases). This CDR3 comprises 14 residues. CDR1 and CDR2 from the germline V gene are KGHSH and LQKENI. Deletions cut 4 bases from V and 5 bases from J, with 14 bases between. CDR3 in DNA: TGTGCCAGCTCACGGACAGCCAACGGGGAGACCCAGTACTTC. Its protein is CASSRTANGETQYF.

CDR3: CASSLQSTDTQYF. The CDR3 DNA follows: TGTGCCAGCTCACTTCAGAGCACAGATACGCAGTATTTT. This chain connects TRBV18 to TRBJ2-3; D uncertain. This CDR3 is built from 13 residues. V was shortened by 4 bases and J by 0 bases, with 5 bases between the two germline ends. The germline CDR1 and CDR2 sequences are KGHSH and LQKENI.

This clonotype has a handful of counts. The chain is built from TRBV27 and TRBJ2-2; D possibly corresponds to TRBD2 (5 bases). The CDR3 has 14 amino acids. The germline gives CDR1 MNHEY, CDR2 SMNVEV (reference sequence). With 3 bases removed from V and 4 bases from J, the gap between germline ends came to 9 bases. The CDR3 reads CASSFTAVTGELFF. In DNA, the CDR3 is TGTGCCAGCAGTTTTACAGCGGTCACCGGGGAGCTGTTTTTT.